A single sample is the source of the 19 T cell receptor beta chains below, sequenced in a study of identical twins. One entry per CDR3 protein, called by TCRdb with MiXCR from the 5' RACE reads. The sample includes 300,000 or so distinct CDR3 sequences, less than 9.5% of them seen just once. These data were likewise used in another study, on yellow fever vaccine responses in identical twins.

Sequenced sample: CD8+ T cells sorted from blood. The receptors derive from a woman aged 18 to 35 in good health.

This clonotype was seen more than once but under ten times. This rearrangement joins TRBV21-1 to TRBJ1-2. TRBV21-1 is listed as a pseudogene. The CDR3 has 16 amino acids. CDR3 DNA sequence: TGTGCCAGCAGCACGTTTAGGGAGGATCTTAACTATGGCTACACCTTC. Translation: CASSTFREDLNYGYTF.

This clonotype came up many times. V usage is TRBV6-2 or TRBV6-3 and J usage is TRBJ2-1, with 12 positions matching TRBD2. Per germline, CDR1 MNHEY and CDR2 SVGEGT. The CDR3 totals 17 residues. V shed 2 bases and J 7 bases; nucleotides not matched to a gene: 9. The CDR3 reads CASSYLFLAGGENEQFF. The CDR3 DNA reads TGTGCCAGCAGTTACCTGTTTCTAGCGGGAGGGGAGAATGAGCAGTTCTTC.

This clonotype was seen repeatedly, ten times or more. The genes are TRBV7-9 and TRBJ2-7; no clear D gene. Germline CDR1 reads SEHNR; CDR2 reads FQNEAQ (reference sequence). Deletions cut 5 bases from V and 3 bases from J, with 14 bases between. CDR3 length: 14 amino acids. CDR3 protein: CASSRSDGYYEQYF. CDR3 in DNA: TGTGCCAGCAGCCGCAGCGACGGCTACTACGAGCAGTACTTC.

The chain joins TRBV11-2 to TRBJ2-3; 13 bases align to TRBD2. Germline CDR1 SGHAT, CDR2 FQNNGV. Losses at the gene ends were 3 bases for V and 2 bases for J; bases not matched to a gene: 2. The CDR3 runs to 16 residues. This chain's CDR3 is CASSFGTSGATDTQYF. The DNA of the CDR3 is TGTGCCAGCAGCTTTGGGACTAGCGGGGCCACAGATACGCAGTATTTT.

The gene calls are TRBV30 and TRBJ2-1, with 11 bases aligning to TRBD1. V was clipped by 8 bases and J by 0 bases; unmatched bases: 3. CDR1 is GTSNPN and CDR2 is SVGIG in the germline V gene (reference sequence). This CDR3 comprises 14 residues. The DNA of the CDR3 is TGTGCCGGACAGGGGGCCCCCTCCTACAATGAGCAGTTCTTC. This encodes CAGQGAPSYNEQFF.

In nucleotides, the CDR3 is TGTGCCAGCAGTTTAAGTTCGGAATTTTCGAATAGACAGGATTTCTCTGGGGCCAACGTCCTGACTTTC. Translated, it gives CASSLSSEFSNRQDFSGANVLTF. The rearrangement links TRBV12-3 or TRBV12-4 to TRBJ2-6, with D perhaps TRBD1 (6 bases). Between the trimmed V and J ends, which lost 2 bases and 0 bases, there was a span of 29 bases. This CDR3 contains 23 residues.

This clonotype has ten or more counts. This chain joins TRBV12-3 or TRBV12-4 and TRBJ2-7; the D is unclear. This CDR3 is built from 15 residues. Trimming took 2 bases from V and 0 from J, leaving 11 bases between them. CDR3 loop: CASSLSGVSSYEQYF. The CDR3 DNA reads as TGTGCCAGCAGTTTAAGTGGCGTAAGCTCCTACGAGCAGTACTTC.

This clonotype has ten or more counts. The chain has TRBV7-2 and TRBJ2-1; D is undetermined. This CDR3 has 13 amino acids. The ends were cut back, 2 bases at V and 3 bases at J, with 5 bases in the middle. Germline V gene sequence: CDR1 SGHTA, CDR2 FQGNSA. CDR3 sequence: CASSLYYYNEQFF. The CDR3 nucleotides read TGTGCCAGCAGCTTATACTACTACAATGAGCAGTTCTTC.

V and J are TRBV4-1 and TRBJ2-2, with TRBD2 matching over 10 bases. The V and J ends lost 5 bases and 5 bases, in that order; junction bases with no gene match: 17. Germline-derived CDR1 and CDR2 are MGHRA and YSYEKL. The CDR3 is 19 residues long. This CDR3 reads CASSESSPGLAGETGELFF. In DNA form, the CDR3 reads TGCGCCAGCAGCGAAAGCTCCCCCGGCCTAGCGGGAGAGACCGGGGAGCTGTTTTTT.

Within the sample, this clonotype is medium-sized. The genes are TRBV28 and TRBJ1-1; D is ambiguous. The CDR3 runs to 11 residues. The germline V gene encodes CDR1 MDHEN and CDR2 SYDVKM. Trimming shortened V by 8 bases and J by 1 base, and 5 bases separated the two germline ends. DNA for the CDR3: TGTGCCAGCGGGAGGAACACTGAAGCTTTCTTT. The encoded protein is CASGRNTEAFF.

The V gene is TRBV25-1, the J gene TRBJ1-5; TRBD1 matches 8 bases. Unmatched junction bases numbered 5, after V lost 9 bases and J lost 4 bases. Per the germline V gene, CDR1 is MGHDK and CDR2 is SYGVNS. The CDR3 consists of 13 residues. The DNA for the CDR3 is TGTGCCAGTCCGGGACAGGAGAATCAGCCCCAGCATTTT. It yields the protein CASPGQENQPQHF.

J is TRBJ1-1 and V is TRBV11-3, with 9 positions matching TRBD1. CDR1 and CDR2 from the germline V gene are SGHNT and YENEEA. The junction had 7 bases not matched to a gene; V was cut back by 5 bases and J by 6 bases. The CDR3 extends over 14 amino acids. The CDR3 loop is CASSEPGQGSEAFF. The CDR3 bases are TGTGCCAGCAGCGAACCGGGACAGGGTTCTGAAGCTTTCTTT.

There are many counts of this clonotype. The chain has TRBV20-1 and TRBJ2-7, with TRBD2 identical over 10 bases. The CDR3 is 15 residues long. The germline gives CDR1 DFQATT, CDR2 SNEGSKA (reference sequence). With 0 bases clipped from V and 5 bases from J, the junction kept 7 bases outside the gene matches. The CDR3 loop is CSARDQREGLNEQYF. The CDR3 DNA reads as TGCAGTGCTAGAGATCAGCGGGAGGGCCTCAACGAGCAGTACTTC.

This clonotype was recorded a few times. The CDR3 coding sequence is TGTGCCAGCAGCAACACACAGGGGGTGGAAAGCGAGCAGTACTTC. Translation gives CASSNTQGVESEQYF. The chain couples TRBV7-9 to TRBJ2-7, with TRBD1 identical over 8 bases. This CDR3 has 15 amino acids. Per germline, CDR1 SEHNR and CDR2 FQNEAQ (reference sequence). V was clipped by 5 bases and J by 6 bases; unmatched bases: 12.

In this sample, this clonotype turned up many times. The chain's CDR3 is CSAGEGDTQYF. CDR3 DNA sequence: TGCAGTGCTGGCGAGGGAGATACGCAGTATTTT. The chain uses TRBV20-1 and TRBJ2-3; tentatively, D is TRBD2 (5 bases). V was shortened by 5 bases and J by 5 bases, with 8 bases between the two germline ends. The CDR3 runs to 11 residues. CDR1 and CDR2 from the germline V gene are DFQATT and SNEGSKA (reference sequence).

This clonotype was detected many times. The rearrangement links TRBV3-1 to TRBJ2-7; D might be TRBD1 (6 bases). Trimming left V 2 bases short and J 2 bases short, with 10 bases between. CDR1 is LGHDT, CDR2 YNNKEL, per germline (reference sequence). CDR3 size: 14 residues. The chain's CDR3 is CASSQRRGTYEQYF. In DNA, the CDR3 is TGTGCCAGCAGCCAACGAAGGGGGACCTACGAGCAGTACTTC.

This clonotype was observed a few times. This chain uses TRBV2 with TRBJ2-2; D uncertain. Germline loops: CDR1 SNHLY, CDR2 FYNNEI. V dropped 8 bases and J dropped 2 bases, with 9 bases sitting between them. This CDR3 region has 13 residues. This chain's CDR3 is CASDPGNTGELFF. The CDR3 region has the DNA TGTGCCAGCGATCCAGGAAACACCGGGGAGCTGTTTTTT.

In this sample, this clonotype turned up a few times. The genes are TRBV5-1 and TRBJ2-2; either TRBD1 or TRBD2 may supply D (5 bases each). CDR3 length: 15 amino acids. The V gene's germline CDR1 is SGHRS and CDR2 YFSETQ. V was cut by 1 base and J by 6 bases, with 13 bases left in between. The CDR3 nucleotides read TGCGCCAGCAGCTTGCTCGGGGTACAGGCCGGGGAGCTGTTTTTT. It translates to CASSLLGVQAGELFF.

This clonotype was counted only a few times. The chain carries TRBV24-1 and TRBJ2-1; D tentatively reads TRBD1 or TRBD2 (5 bases each). Germline CDR1 reads KGHDR; CDR2 reads SFDVKD. V was clipped by 9 bases and J by 7 bases, with 6 bases between them. The length of the CDR3 is 10 residues. In nucleotides, the CDR3 is TGTGCCACCGGGGGAAATGAGCAGTTCTTC. Protein product: CATGGNEQFF.